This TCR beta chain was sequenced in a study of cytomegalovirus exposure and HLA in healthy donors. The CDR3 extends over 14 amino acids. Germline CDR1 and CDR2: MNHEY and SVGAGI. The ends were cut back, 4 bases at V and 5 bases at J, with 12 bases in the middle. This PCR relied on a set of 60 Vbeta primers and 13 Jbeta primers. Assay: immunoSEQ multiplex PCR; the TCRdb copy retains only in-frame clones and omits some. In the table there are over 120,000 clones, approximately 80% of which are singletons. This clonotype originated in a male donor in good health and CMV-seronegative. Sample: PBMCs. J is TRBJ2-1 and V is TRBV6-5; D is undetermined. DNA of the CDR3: TGTGCCAGCAGTTGGCGGCGGATTGACAATGAGCAGTTCTTC. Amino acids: CASSWRRIDNEQFF.